Listed here is a single T cell receptor (beta chain). Its specificity is unknown. This record belongs to a study of blood T cells in healthy people across ages. Broader study findings: Versus aged donors, long-lived donors had higher diversity and more naive CD4+ cells.

Primed by a sample-barcoded 5' primer and a J-beta primer mix, a second PCR proceeded for roughly 7 to 11 cycles. MiXCR was run by TCRdb on the 5' RACE reads, yielding one entry per CDR3 protein. The sample has 850,000 to 1,300,000 distinct CDR3 sequences; roughly 45% are singletons. PBMCs, at least 7 million per sample, were isolated. V lost 6 bases to trimming and J lost 3 bases, with 17 bases between them. Per the germline V gene, CDR1 is MNHEY and CDR2 is SVGAGI. This CDR3 is 15 amino acids long. The origin of this receptor is a woman aged 55-69 years in good health. The V and J genes are TRBV6-5 and TRBJ1-1, with D unclear. Sequencing was done on a sample of blood. As DNA, the CDR3 is TGTGCCAGCAGCCGAACCCCTTTTAGGGACACTGAAGCTTTCTTT. Its translation is CASSRTPFRDTEAFF.